This passage covers 15 T cell receptor beta chains from one sample sequenced in a study of T cell responses to AZD1222 COVID-19 vaccine. Profiled with immunoSEQ multiplex PCR; TCRdb holds only in-frame clones, not every one. Of around 130,000 clones listed, 93% are singletons. The sequenced sample was peripheral blood, obtained on day 0 of AZD1222 vaccination. All receptors come from an adult in good health.

CDR3 in DNA: TGTGCCAGCAGTTTGCTCCGAAGTGTGGGTGAGCAGTTCTTC. It translates to CASSLLRSVGEQFF. The rearrangement uses TRBV28 and TRBJ2-1; D ambiguous. The V end lost 3 bases, the J end lost 9 bases, and 15 bases lay between the germline ends. Germline values: CDR1 MDHEN, CDR2 SYDVKM. This CDR3 is built from 14 residues. Together with reference TRBV28 and TRBJ2-1, the CDR3 gives the full variable domain: DVKVTQSSRYLVKRTGEKVFLECVQDMDHENMFWYRQDPGLGLRLIYFSYDVKMKEKGDIPEGYSVSREKKERFSLILESASTNQTSMYLCASSLLRSVGEQFFGPGTRLTVL.

J is TRBJ2-5 and V is TRBV4-1; D not certain. The germline V gene has CDR1 MGHRA and CDR2 YSYEKL. The V end was cut by 4 bases, the J end by 3 bases, with 18 bases between. This CDR3 has 16 residues. CDR3 region: CASSPLTARKEETQYF. CDR3 nucleotides: TGCGCCAGCAGCCCCCTCACCGCCAGGAAGGAAGAGACCCAGTACTTC.

The genes are TRBV7-9 and TRBJ1-2; no clear D. Germline loops: CDR1 SEHNR, CDR2 FQNEAQ (reference sequence). Trimming removed 2 bases at V and 0 bases at J, with 1 base between. The CDR3 is 12 amino acids. CDR3 amino acids: CASSLTNYGYTF. In DNA, the CDR3 is TGTGCCAGCAGCTTAACTAACTATGGCTACACCTTC.

The chain links TRBV6-5 to TRBJ1-5; D not certain. Per germline, CDR1 MNHEY and CDR2 SVGAGI. The CDR3 extends over 14 amino acids. Trimming removed 7 bases from V and 1 base from J, with 11 bases in between. CDR3 in DNA: TGTGCCAGCACCCCTAGACGGAGCAATCAGCCCCAGCATTTT. Translation gives CASTPRRSNQPQHF.

In this sample, this clone turned up once. The V call is TRBV27, the J call TRBJ1-3, with TRBD1 as a possible D gene (5 bases). The CDR3 has 16 amino acids. Germline V gene sequence: CDR1 MNHEY, CDR2 SMNVEV (reference sequence). The V and J ends lost 6 bases and 4 bases respectively, with 19 bases between them. The CDR3: CASSPLSRARGNTIYF. Written as DNA, the CDR3 is TGTGCCAGCAGCCCGCTTTCCAGGGCAAGGGGAAACACCATATATTTT.

As concerns this clone: Germline and junction disagree at one end, which may indicate a read error. The chain combines TRBV7-8 with TRBJ2-3, with a tentative D call TRBD1 (6 bases). The CDR3 loop spans 13 amino acids. CDR1 is SGHVS, CDR2 FQNEAQ, per germline. The CDR3 region is CASTLQGPDTQYF. DNA for the CDR3: TGTGCCAGCACCTTACAGGGACCAGATACGCAGTATTTT.

This chain joins TRBV27 and TRBJ1-4, with 9 nucleotides matching TRBD1. Germline assignment: CDR1 MNHEY and CDR2 SMNVEV (reference sequence). Trimming took 8 bases from V and 8 from J; bases not matched to a gene: 12. CDR3 length: 15 residues. The CDR3: CASDERDRENEKLFF. The CDR3 DNA sequence: TGTGCCAGCGACGAACGGGACAGGGAGAACGAAAAACTGTTTTTT.

This clone was seen just once. This chain links TRBV5-6 with TRBJ1-3; D remains ambiguous. V lost 0 bases and J 4 bases, leaving 5 bases between the germline ends. Germline V gene data show CDR1 as SGHDT and CDR2 as YYEEEE. CDR3 length: 13 residues. The CDR3 region has the DNA TGTGCCAGCAGCTTGGCCGGGGGAAACACCATATATTTT. Its protein product is CASSLAGGNTIYF.

This chain uses TRBV6-5 with TRBJ2-7; perhaps D is TRBD1 or TRBD2 (5 bases each). The CDR3 has 15 residues. V was shortened by 4 bases and J by 0 bases, with 13 bases between the two germline ends. Germline V CDR1 and CDR2: MNHEY, SVGAGI. CDR3: CASSWGPRDSYEQYF. DNA for the CDR3: TGTGCCAGCAGTTGGGGACCAAGAGACTCCTACGAGCAGTACTTC.

V gene TRBV28 combines with J gene TRBJ2-1; TRBD2 agrees at 14 bases. CDR1 and CDR2 from the germline V gene are MDHEN and SYDVKM. V lost 4 bases, J lost 6 bases, and 5 bases stayed unmatched. There are 16 residues in the CDR3. The CDR3 is CASSSGLAGVGNEQFF. The CDR3 nucleotides read TGTGCCAGCAGTTCGGGACTAGCGGGAGTAGGCAATGAGCAGTTCTTC.

The rearrangement joins TRBV27 to TRBJ2-7, with D hard to call. Trimming pared 3 bases from V and 1 base from J, leaving 10 bases between. Germline V CDR1 and CDR2: MNHEY, SMNVEV (reference sequence). The CDR3 contains 14 residues. The CDR3 sequence: CASSFSPASYEQYF. DNA of the CDR3: TGTGCCAGCAGTTTTTCCCCAGCTTCCTACGAGCAGTACTTC.

This chain links TRBV6-4 with TRBJ2-2; the D gene could be TRBD1 or TRBD2 (6 bases each). Germline CDR1 MRHNA, CDR2 SNTAGT. V lost 6 bases and J lost 6, with 17 bases in between. The CDR3 loop spans 15 amino acids. This CDR3 is CASRKSGRGPGELFF. CDR3 DNA: TGTGCCAGCAGAAAGTCAGGACGGGGGCCCGGGGAGCTGTTTTTT.

V is TRBV7-3 and J is TRBJ2-7; 7 nucleotides match TRBD1. CDR1 and CDR2 (germline): SGHTA, FQGTGA. The CDR3 length is 15 residues. Losses at the gene ends were 1 base for V and 4 bases for J; bases not matched to a gene: 7. The CDR3 spells CASSLRGQLFYEQYF. Written as DNA, the CDR3 is TGTGCCAGCAGCTTAAGGGGACAGCTCTTTTACGAGCAGTACTTC.

The chain has TRBV6-5 and TRBJ2-3, with D perhaps matching TRBD1 (6 bases). Per the germline V gene, CDR1 is MNHEY and CDR2 is SVGAGI. The ends were cut back, 2 bases at V and 5 bases at J, with 14 bases in the middle. This CDR3 is 15 amino acids long. The CDR3 spells CASSYAGAVGDTQYF. CDR3 DNA: TGTGCCAGCAGTTACGCAGGGGCCGTAGGAGATACGCAGTATTTT.

V and J are TRBV5-1 and TRBJ1-1; D is unresolved. Germline V gives CDR1 SGHRS, CDR2 YFSETQ. V was clipped by 0 bases and J by 0 bases, with 9 bases between them. The CDR3 extends over 15 amino acids. The CDR3 is CASSLGRNLNTEAFF. The DNA of the CDR3 is TGCGCCAGCAGCTTGGGTAGGAACCTGAACACTGAAGCTTTCTTT.